What follows are 14 T cell receptor beta chains derived from one specimen sequenced in a study of control samples from healthy donors and cancer patients. TCRdb's table, derived via immunoSEQ multiplex PCR, lists solely in-frame clones and lacks some. The sample consists of about 190,000 clones, over 80% of them appearing once. What was sequenced was blood. These TCRs come from a man between 25 and 39 years old in good health.

The chain is built from TRBV27 and TRBJ2-6; 7 bases agree with TRBD1. There are 16 residues in the CDR3. Per germline, CDR1 MNHEY and CDR2 SMNVEV (reference sequence). J gave up 4 bases and V 2 bases, and 5 bases lay outside the gene matches. The CDR3 DNA sequence: TGTGCCAGCAGTTTAGAGGGGGCAACCGGGGCCAACGTCCTGACTTTC. Translation gives CASSLEGATGANVLTF. Based on the CDR3 plus reference TRBV27 and TRBJ2-6, the full variable domain is EAQVTQNPRYLITVTGKKLTVTCSQNMNHEYMSWYRQDPGLGLRQIYYSMNVEVTDKGDVPEGYKVSRKEKRNFPLILESPSPNQTSLYFCASSLEGATGANVLTFGAGSRLTVL.

V is TRBV27 and J is TRBJ1-6; possibly TRBD1 for D (6 bases). The germline gives CDR1 MNHEY, CDR2 SMNVEV (reference sequence). There are 17 residues in the CDR3. Trimming left V 2 bases short and J 9 bases short, with 20 bases between. The CDR3 reads CASSLVGQSFSSSPLHF. The CDR3 DNA reads TGTGCCAGCAGTTTAGTTGGACAGTCATTCTCTAGTTCACCCCTCCACTTT.

The gene calls are TRBV5-5 and TRBJ2-5; the D is unclear. The germline V and J ends were trimmed by 3 bases and 1 base, with 7 bases remaining between them. This CDR3 has 13 residues. The V gene's germline CDR1 is SGHKS and CDR2 YYEKEE (reference sequence). The chain's CDR3 is CASSSWSQETQYF. As DNA, the CDR3 is TGTGCCAGCAGCTCGTGGTCCCAAGAGACCCAGTACTTC.

The chain uses TRBV27 and TRBJ1-3; D gene unclear. V was trimmed by 6 bases and J by 3 bases, leaving 12 bases between them. The CDR3 runs 14 residues. Germline assignment: CDR1 MNHEY and CDR2 SMNVEV (reference sequence). CDR3 nucleotides: TGTGCCAGCAGCCCATTAGTGGATGGAAACACCATATATTTT. It encodes CASSPLVDGNTIYF.

The rearrangement uses TRBV5-5 and TRBJ2-3, with D maybe TRBD1 (6 bases). Germline-derived CDR1 and CDR2 are SGHKS and YYEKEE (reference sequence). V shed 0 bases and J shed 2 bases, with 7 bases lying between them. The CDR3 runs 14 residues. The CDR3 DNA is TGTGCCAGCAGCTTGGGGGGGCTCACAGATACGCAGTATTTT. Residues: CASSLGGLTDTQYF.

The chain uses TRBV2 and TRBJ1-4; no firm D call. V was trimmed by 8 bases and J by 0 bases, leaving 7 bases between them. Germline assignment: CDR1 SNHLY and CDR2 FYNNEI. CDR3 length: 13 amino acids. CDR3 residues: CASRLTTNEKLFF. CDR3 in DNA: TGTGCCAGCCGACTGACAACTAATGAAAAACTGTTTTTT.

The genes are TRBV19 and TRBJ1-1; possibly TRBD1 for D (6 bases). The CDR3 loop spans 14 amino acids. V was trimmed by 1 base and J by 1 base, leaving 7 bases between them. CDR1 LNHDA and CDR2 SQIVND come from the germline V gene (reference sequence). DNA for the CDR3: TGTGCCAGTAGTATAGGGACAGCGAACACTGAAGCTTTCTTT. Amino acids: CASSIGTANTEAFF.

The genes are TRBV5-1 and TRBJ2-1; D unclear. V dropped 0 bases and J dropped 6 bases, with 1 base sitting between them. The CDR3 is 11 amino acids. From germline, CDR1 is SGHRS and CDR2 YFSETQ. The DNA for the CDR3 is TGCGCCAGCAGCTTGGCCAATGAGCAGTTCTTC. Translation: CASSLANEQFF.

This clone was counted between two and nine times. The rearrangement uses TRBV28 and TRBJ1-5, with unresolved D. The CDR3 has 16 amino acids. Germline V lookup: CDR1 MDHEN, CDR2 SYDVKM. With 2 bases removed from V and 1 base from J, the gap between germline ends came to 12 bases. CDR3 region: CASSLDRGGSNQPQHF. In nucleotides, the CDR3 is TGTGCCAGCAGTTTAGACCGCGGTGGGAGCAATCAGCCCCAGCATTTT.

The V gene is TRBV4-2, the J gene TRBJ2-2; D unresolved. This CDR3 comprises 13 residues. Deletions cut 0 bases from V and 6 bases from J, with 5 bases between. Germline loops: CDR1 LGHNA, CDR2 YNFKEQ. The CDR3 reads CASSQDSAGELFF. The CDR3 DNA follows: TGTGCCAGCAGCCAAGACTCGGCCGGGGAGCTGTTTTTT.

This chain uses TRBV12-3 or TRBV12-4 with TRBJ1-2, with D perhaps TRBD1 (5 bases). The CDR3 loop spans 13 amino acids. V lost 1 base and J 5 bases, leaving 8 bases between the germline ends. Here the CDR3 reads CASSLDRPYGYTF. CDR3 DNA sequence: TGTGCCAGCAGTTTAGACAGGCCTTATGGCTACACCTTC.

This sequence joins TRBV14 and TRBJ2-3, with D possibly being TRBD1 (6 bases). The CDR3 runs 14 residues. The V gene's germline CDR1 is SGHDN and CDR2 FVKESK. Trimming cost V 4 bases and J 4 bases, with 12 bases left between them. CDR3: CASSLYRDADTQYF. CDR3 in DNA: TGTGCCAGCAGCCTGTACAGGGACGCAGATACGCAGTATTTT.

J is TRBJ1-1 and V is TRBV19; D call uncertain. CDR1 and CDR2 from the germline V gene are LNHDA and SQIVND (reference sequence). The CDR3 is 11 amino acids. DNA of the CDR3: TGTGTAGGAAGAGGGAACACTGAAGCTTTCTTT. Translating gives CVGRGNTEAFF.

The V and J genes are TRBV6-6 and TRBJ1-4, with D possibly matching TRBD1 (6 bases). Germline V lookup: CDR1 MNHNY, CDR2 SVGAGI (reference sequence). The CDR3 covers 17 residues. Trimming took off 5 bases at V and 13 bases at J, with 29 bases between the two ends. The CDR3 DNA sequence: TGTGCCAGCAGTCCATGGAATACCGGGACAAAAAGCATGGGACTGTTTTTT. Its translation: CASSPWNTGTKSMGLFF.